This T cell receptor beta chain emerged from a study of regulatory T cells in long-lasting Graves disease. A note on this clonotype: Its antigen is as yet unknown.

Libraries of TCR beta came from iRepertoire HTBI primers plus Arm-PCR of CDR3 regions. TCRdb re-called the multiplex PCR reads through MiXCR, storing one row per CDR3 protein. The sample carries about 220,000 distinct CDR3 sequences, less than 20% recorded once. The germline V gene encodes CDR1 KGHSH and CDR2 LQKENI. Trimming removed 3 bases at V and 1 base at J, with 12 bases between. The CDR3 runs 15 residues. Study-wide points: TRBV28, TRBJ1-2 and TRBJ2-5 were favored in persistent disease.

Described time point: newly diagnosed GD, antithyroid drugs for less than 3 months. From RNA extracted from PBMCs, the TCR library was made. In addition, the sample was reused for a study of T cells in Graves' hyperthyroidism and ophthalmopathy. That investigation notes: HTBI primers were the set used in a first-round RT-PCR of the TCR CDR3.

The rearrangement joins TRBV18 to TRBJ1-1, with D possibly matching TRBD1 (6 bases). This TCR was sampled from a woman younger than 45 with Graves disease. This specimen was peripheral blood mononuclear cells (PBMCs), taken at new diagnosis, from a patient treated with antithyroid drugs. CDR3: CASSPRGQTNTEAFF. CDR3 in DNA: TGTGCCAGCTCACCTCGCGGACAGACGAACACTGAAGCTTTCTTT.